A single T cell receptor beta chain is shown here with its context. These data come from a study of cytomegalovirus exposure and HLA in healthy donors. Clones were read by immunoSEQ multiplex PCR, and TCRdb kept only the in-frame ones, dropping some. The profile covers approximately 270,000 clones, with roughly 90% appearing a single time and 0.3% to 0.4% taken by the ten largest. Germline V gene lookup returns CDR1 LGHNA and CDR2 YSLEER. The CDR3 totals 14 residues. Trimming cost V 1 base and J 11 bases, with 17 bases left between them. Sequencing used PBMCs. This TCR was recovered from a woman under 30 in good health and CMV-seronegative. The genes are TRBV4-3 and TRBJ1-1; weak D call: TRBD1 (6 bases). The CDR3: CASSQVGRGRFAFF. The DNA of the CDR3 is TGCGCCAGCAGCCAAGTCGGGCGGGGGCGGTTTGCTTTCTTT.